This is a list of T cell receptor beta chains from one sample in a study of OX40 agonist ivuxolimab in advanced cancers. Here immunoSEQ multiplex PCR was the method, and the copy in TCRdb shows in-frame clones only, minus some. There are about 46,000 clones in the sample; 90% to 95% occur only once, and around 4.7% lies in the top ten. Specimen: CD4+ or CD8+ T cells sorted from blood, collected in a trial of the OX40 agonist ivuxolimab. The receptors shown here come from an adult with an advanced solid tumor such as melanoma, head and neck, liver or kidney cancer. CDR3s include the opening cysteine and the closing phenylalanine or tryptophan. Fields, in order: D gene, clone size, V gene, CDR3 protein. A D gene is named only where the DNA matches it firmly. A clone size is listed for some rows: how often the clone was seen (once, few, many), or a class if it is expanded.

D gene: .
clone size: .
V gene: TRBV10-2
CDR3 protein: CASNRGLNTEAFF

D gene: .
clone size: .
V gene: TRBV5-5
CDR3 protein: CASSPILGATGNTIYF

D gene: TRBD2
clone size: .
V gene: TRBV19
CDR3 protein: CASSATSGAYNEQFF

D gene: .
clone size: .
V gene: TRBV27
CDR3 protein: CASSEEGPSSYNSPLHF

D gene: .
clone size: once
V gene: TRBV29-1
CDR3 protein: CSVEDLAYGGQFF

D gene: .
clone size: .
V gene: TRBV19
CDR3 protein: CASSMPDRETQYF

D gene: TRBD1
clone size: once
V gene: TRBV4-1
CDR3 protein: CASSQETGKKEKLFF

D gene: .
clone size: .
V gene: TRBV2
CDR3 protein: CASGERLSYNEQFF

D gene: .
clone size: .
V gene: TRBV29-1
CDR3 protein: CSAGDLMNTEAFF

D gene: .
clone size: .
V gene: TRBV28
CDR3 protein: CASSLSWTGHDEAFF

D gene: .
clone size: .
V gene: TRBV9
CDR3 protein: CASSVGGNTGELFF

D gene: TRBD2
clone size: .
V gene: TRBV7-2
CDR3 protein: CASSSVAGVPGADTQYF

D gene: TRBD2
clone size: .
V gene: TRBV5-1
CDR3 protein: CASSSGLRRGYSYNEQFF

D gene: TRBD1
clone size: .
V gene: TRBV5-5
CDR3 protein: CASSLDPGQTYNEQFF

D gene: .
clone size: .
V gene: TRBV9
CDR3 protein: CASSVEGTIGDEQFF

D gene: TRBD1
clone size: .
V gene: TRBV5-5
CDR3 protein: CASSPQDRGYSNQPQHF

D gene: .
clone size: .
V gene: TRBV28
CDR3 protein: CASRHPEGGEQYF

D gene: .
clone size: .
V gene: TRBV5-1
CDR3 protein: CASSPPGRTLYEQYF

D gene: .
clone size: once
V gene: TRBV15
CDR3 protein: CATSSPVRVEGYTF

D gene: .
clone size: .
V gene: TRBV7-3
CDR3 protein: CASSLYPDTQYF